The rows below give T cell receptor beta chains drawn from one sample of a study of identical twins. TCRdb re-called the 5' RACE reads with MiXCR, one entry per CDR3 protein. The data hold some 560,000 distinct CDR3 sequences, with around a tenth observed a single time. In addition, the sample was reused for a study of yellow fever vaccine responses in identical twins.

The sample consisted of PBMCs. The receptors derive from a woman between 18 and 29 years old in good health. Both conserved end residues are part of each CDR3. D genes are given only for firm matches. Not all rows give a size; the values are once, few, many and, for expanded clones, a class.

>TRBV2|many|-|TRBJ2-2
TGTGCCAGCAGTGAAGCTGGCAGGGGAGGAACCGGGGAGCTGTTTTTT
CASSEAGRGGTGELFF
>TRBV4-2|-|TRBD2|TRBJ2-3
TGTGCCAGCAGCCAAGATCCGGGGGGGCTCTTACCGACACTATATACGCAGTATTTT
CASSQDPGGLLPTLYTQYF
>TRBV7-2|-|TRBD2|TRBJ2-5
TGTGCCAGCAGCTTAAGGCTAGCGGTCACCCAAGAGACCCAGTACTTC
CASSLRLAVTQETQYF
>TRBV15|-|-|TRBJ2-5
TGTGCCACCAGCAGACGACAGTTCCAAGAGACCCAGTACTTC
CATSRRQFQETQYF
>TRBV20-1|-|TRBD1|TRBJ2-1
TGCAGTGCCAACCGGGACAGGCCCTACAATGAGCAGTTCTTC
CSANRDRPYNEQFF
>TRBV7-2|-|TRBD2|TRBJ2-7
TGTGCCAGCAGCGAAGCGGGAGGGCCTCAGAACGAGCAGTACTTC
CASSEAGGPQNEQYF
>TRBV12-3/TRBV12-4|many|TRBD2|TRBJ2-3
TGTGCCAGCAGGAAACTAGCGGGGACCACAGATACGCAGTATTTT
CASRKLAGTTDTQYF
>TRBV4-1|-|TRBD2|TRBJ2-6
TGCGCCAGCAGCCAAATAGCGGGAGGGCCCTCTGGGGCCAACGTCCTGACTTTC
CASSQIAGGPSGANVLTF
>TRBV6-5|few|-|TRBJ2-7
TGTGCCAGCAGTTACACAGCTATCGACAGAGCCGAGCAGTACTTC
CASSYTAIDRAEQYF
>TRBV7-2|-|-|TRBJ2-3
TGTGCCAGCAGCTTAGTCATAGGAGACAGCACAGATACGCAGTATTTT
CASSLVIGDSTDTQYF
>TRBV5-1|few|-|TRBJ2-7
TGCGCCAGCAGCCATAATATTGGGACGCAAGAGCAGTACTTC
CASSHNIGTQEQYF
>TRBV6-5|many|-|TRBJ2-7
TGTGCCAGCAGTTATTCCCGTACCTCCTACGAGCAGTACTTC
CASSYSRTSYEQYF
>TRBV3-1|many|-|TRBJ2-3
TGTGCCAGCAGCCAAGTTCTCCTAGCAACGGCAGATACGCAGTATTTT
CASSQVLLATADTQYF
>TRBV7-3|few|-|TRBJ1-1
TGTGCCAGCAGCCCCATTGTGAGGGGCGGGAACACTGAAGCTTTCTTT
CASSPIVRGGNTEAFF